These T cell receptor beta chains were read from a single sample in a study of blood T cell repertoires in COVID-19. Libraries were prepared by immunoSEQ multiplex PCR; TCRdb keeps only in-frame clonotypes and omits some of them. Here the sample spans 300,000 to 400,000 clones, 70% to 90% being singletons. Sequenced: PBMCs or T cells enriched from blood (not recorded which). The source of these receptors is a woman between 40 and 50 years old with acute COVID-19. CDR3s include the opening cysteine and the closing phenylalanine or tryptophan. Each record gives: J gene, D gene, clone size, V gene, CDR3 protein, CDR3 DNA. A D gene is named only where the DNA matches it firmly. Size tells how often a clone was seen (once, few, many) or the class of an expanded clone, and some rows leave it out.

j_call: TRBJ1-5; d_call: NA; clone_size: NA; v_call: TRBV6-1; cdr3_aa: CASSDQGYQPQHF; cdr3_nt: TGTGCCAGCAGTGATCAGGGGTATCAGCCCCAGCATTTT
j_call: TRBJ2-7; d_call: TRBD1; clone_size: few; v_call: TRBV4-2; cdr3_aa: CASSLSGTGKFF; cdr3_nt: TGTGCCAGCAGCCTCTCCGGGACAGGCAAGTTCTTC
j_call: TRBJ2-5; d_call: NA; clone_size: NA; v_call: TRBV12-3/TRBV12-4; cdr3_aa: CASSFSLETQYF; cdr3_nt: TGTGCCAGCAGTTTCTCCCTCGAGACCCAGTACTTC
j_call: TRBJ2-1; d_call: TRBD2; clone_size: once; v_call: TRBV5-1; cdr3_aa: CASSSGTSGYNEQFF; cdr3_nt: TGCGCCAGCAGCTCCGGGACTAGCGGGTACAATGAGCAGTTCTTC
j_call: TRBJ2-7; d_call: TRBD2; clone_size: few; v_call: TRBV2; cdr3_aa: CASSEAQGPSGEPYEQYF; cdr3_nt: TGTGCCAGCAGTGAAGCTCAAGGCCCTAGCGGGGAGCCGTACGAGCAGTACTTC
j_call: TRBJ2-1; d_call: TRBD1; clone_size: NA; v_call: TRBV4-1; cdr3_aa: CASSQRDSSYNEQFF; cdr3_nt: TGCGCCAGCAGCCAACGGGACAGCTCCTACAATGAGCAGTTCTTC
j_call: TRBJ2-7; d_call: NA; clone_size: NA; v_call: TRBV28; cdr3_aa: CASSSTSTDRTYEQYF; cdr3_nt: TGTGCCAGCAGCTCCACGAGTACAGACAGAACCTACGAGCAGTACTTC
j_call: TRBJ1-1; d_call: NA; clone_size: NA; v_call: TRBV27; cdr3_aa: CASSWGRGNTEAFF; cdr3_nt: TGTGCCAGCAGCTGGGGGCGTGGGAACACTGAAGCTTTCTTT
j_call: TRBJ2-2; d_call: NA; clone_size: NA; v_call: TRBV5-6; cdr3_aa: CASSLLDRNTGELFF; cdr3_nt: TGTGCCAGCAGCCTCCTCGACAGGAACACCGGGGAGCTGTTTTTT
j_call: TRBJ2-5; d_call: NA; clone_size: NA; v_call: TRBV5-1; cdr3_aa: CASSLNRDGKTQYF; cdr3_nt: TGCGCCAGCAGCTTGAACAGGGATGGGAAGACCCAGTACTTC
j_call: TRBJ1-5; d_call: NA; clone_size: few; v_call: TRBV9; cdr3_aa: CASGQTGSNQPQHF; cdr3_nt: TGTGCCAGCGGACAGACTGGGAGCAATCAGCCCCAGCATTTT
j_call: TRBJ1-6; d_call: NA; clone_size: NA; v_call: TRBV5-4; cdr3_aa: CASSLIGRVFSPLHF; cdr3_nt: TGTGCCAGCAGCTTGATAGGCAGGGTTTTTTCACCCCTCCACTTT
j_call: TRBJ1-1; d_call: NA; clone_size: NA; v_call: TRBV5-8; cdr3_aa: CASFRTEAFF; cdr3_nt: TGTGCCAGCTTCCGCACTGAAGCTTTCTTT
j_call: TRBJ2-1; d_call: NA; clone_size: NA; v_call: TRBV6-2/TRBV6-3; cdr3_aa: CASSYAGSGFF; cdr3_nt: TGTGCCAGCAGTTATGCGGGGAGCGGGTTCTTC
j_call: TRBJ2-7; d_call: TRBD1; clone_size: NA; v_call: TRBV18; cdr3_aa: CASSAGQGTDF; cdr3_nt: TGTGCCAGCTCAGCCGGACAGGGTACCGACTTC
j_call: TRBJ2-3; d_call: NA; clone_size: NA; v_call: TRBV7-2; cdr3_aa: CASSPRVSTDTQYF; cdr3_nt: TGTGCCAGCAGCCCCCGGGTTAGCACAGATACGCAGTATTTT
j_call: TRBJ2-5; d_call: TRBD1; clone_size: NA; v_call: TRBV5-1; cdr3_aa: CASSFQGGRTETQYF; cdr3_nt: TGCGCCAGCAGCTTTCAAGGGGGCAGGACTGAGACCCAGTACTTC
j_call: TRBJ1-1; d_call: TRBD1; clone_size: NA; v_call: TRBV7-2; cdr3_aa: CASSSQGAGGTEAFF; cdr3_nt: TGTGCCAGCAGCAGCCAGGGGGCGGGTGGCACTGAAGCTTTCTTT
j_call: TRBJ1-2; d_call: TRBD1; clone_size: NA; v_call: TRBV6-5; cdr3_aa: CASSTRTGDFYGYTF; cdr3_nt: TGTGCCAGCAGTACCCGCACAGGGGATTTCTATGGCTACACCTTC
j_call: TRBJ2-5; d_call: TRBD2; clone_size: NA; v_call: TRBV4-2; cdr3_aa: CASSQNAVAGGPGETQYF; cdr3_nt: TGTGCCAGCAGCCAAAACGCGGTAGCGGGGGGGCCAGGAGAGACCCAGTACTTC
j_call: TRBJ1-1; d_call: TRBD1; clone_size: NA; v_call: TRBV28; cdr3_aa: CASSLDQGGTEAFF; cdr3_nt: TGTGCCAGCAGTTTAGATCAGGGGGGCACTGAAGCTTTCTTT
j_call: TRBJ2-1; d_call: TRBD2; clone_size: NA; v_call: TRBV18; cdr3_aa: CASSSGRAFTSYNEQFF; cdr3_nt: TGTGCCAGTTCTAGCGGGAGGGCCTTTACCTCCTACAATGAGCAGTTCTTC
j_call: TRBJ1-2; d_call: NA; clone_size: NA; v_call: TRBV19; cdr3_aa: CASTGVAGAGYGYTF; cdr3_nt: TGTGCCAGTACGGGAGTGGCCGGAGCTGGGTATGGCTACACCTTC
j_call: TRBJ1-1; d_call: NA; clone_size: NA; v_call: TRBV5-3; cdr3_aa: CARSFFGHSNTEAFF; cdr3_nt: TGTGCCAGAAGCTTTTTTGGACACAGTAACACTGAAGCTTTCTTT
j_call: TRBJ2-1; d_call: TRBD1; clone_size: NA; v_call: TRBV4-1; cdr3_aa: CASSQPGQGPYNEQFF; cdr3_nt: TGCGCCAGCAGCCAACCGGGACAGGGGCCGTACAATGAGCAGTTCTTC
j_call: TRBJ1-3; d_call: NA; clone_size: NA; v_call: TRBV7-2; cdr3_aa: CASNSQGSSGNTIYF; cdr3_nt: TGTGCCAGCAACTCTCAGGGTTCTTCTGGAAACACCATATATTTT
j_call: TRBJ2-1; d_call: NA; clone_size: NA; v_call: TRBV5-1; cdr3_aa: CASSTGQSEYNEQFF; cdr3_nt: TGCGCCAGCAGCACCGGACAGAGTGAATACAATGAGCAGTTCTTC
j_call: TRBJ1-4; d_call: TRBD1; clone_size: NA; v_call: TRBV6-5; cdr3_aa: CASRTGGANEKLFF; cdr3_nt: TGTGCCAGCAGGACAGGGGGCGCGAATGAAAAACTGTTTTTT
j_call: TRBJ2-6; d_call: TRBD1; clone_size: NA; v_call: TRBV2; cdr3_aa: CASSEAVGGLSHVLTF; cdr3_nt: TGTGCCAGCAGTGAAGCGGTAGGGGGCCTATCCCACGTCCTGACTTTC
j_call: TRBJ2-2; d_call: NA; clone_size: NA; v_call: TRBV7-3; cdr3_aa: CASSSGGRTGELFF; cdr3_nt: TGTGCCAGCAGCTCTGGGGGCCGCACCGGGGAGCTGTTTTTT
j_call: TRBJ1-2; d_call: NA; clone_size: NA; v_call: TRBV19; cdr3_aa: CASSPGQRGYTF; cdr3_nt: TGTGCCAGTAGTCCTGGACAACGGGGCTACACCTTC
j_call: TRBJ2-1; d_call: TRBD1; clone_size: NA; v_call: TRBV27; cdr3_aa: CASSPWDRGREQFF; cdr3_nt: TGTGCCAGCAGTCCATGGGACAGGGGGCGTGAGCAGTTCTTC
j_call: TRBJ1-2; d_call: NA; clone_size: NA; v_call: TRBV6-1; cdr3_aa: CASSDRSNYGYTF; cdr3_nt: TGTGCCAGCAGTGATAGAAGTAACTATGGCTACACCTTC
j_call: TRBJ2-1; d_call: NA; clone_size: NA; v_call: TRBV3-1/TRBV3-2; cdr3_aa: CASSQEFGGEQFF; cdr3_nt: TGTGCCAGCAGCCAAGAATTCGGGGGTGAGCAGTTCTTC
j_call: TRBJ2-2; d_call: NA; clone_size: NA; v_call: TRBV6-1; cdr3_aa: CASSEGRKAGELFF; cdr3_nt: TGTGCCAGCAGTGAAGGGAGAAAGGCCGGGGAGCTGTTTTTT
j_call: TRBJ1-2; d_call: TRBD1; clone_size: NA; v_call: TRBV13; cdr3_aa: CASSLGLGQGRNYGYTF; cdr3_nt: TGTGCCAGCAGCTTAGGCCTTGGACAGGGAAGGAACTATGGCTACACCTTC
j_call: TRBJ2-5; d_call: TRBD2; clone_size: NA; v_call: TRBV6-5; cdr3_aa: CASSYSGVGKETQYF; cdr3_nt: TGTGCCAGCAGCTATAGCGGGGTGGGGAAAGAGACCCAGTACTTC
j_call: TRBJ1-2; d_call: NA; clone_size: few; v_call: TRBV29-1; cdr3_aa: CSVVLGSYGYTF; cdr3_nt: TGCAGCGTTGTATTGGGGAGCTATGGCTACACCTTC
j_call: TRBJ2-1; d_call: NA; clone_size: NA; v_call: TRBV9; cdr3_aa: CASSVQGYAYNEQFF; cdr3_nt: TGTGCCAGCAGCGTCCAGGGGTACGCCTACAATGAGCAGTTCTTC
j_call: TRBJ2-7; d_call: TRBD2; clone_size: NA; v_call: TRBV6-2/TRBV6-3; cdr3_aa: CASSYSVGLPRDEQYF; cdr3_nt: TGTGCCAGCAGTTACTCAGTGGGACTACCTAGGGACGAGCAGTACTTC
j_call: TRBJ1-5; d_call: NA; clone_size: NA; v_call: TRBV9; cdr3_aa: CASSPSGANQPQHF; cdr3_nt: TGTGCCAGCAGCCCCAGTGGGGCAAATCAGCCCCAGCATTTT
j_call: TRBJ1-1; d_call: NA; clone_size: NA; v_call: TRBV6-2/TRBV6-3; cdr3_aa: CASSYQGPNTEAFF; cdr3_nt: TGTGCCAGCAGTTATCAGGGGCCGAACACTGAAGCTTTCTTT
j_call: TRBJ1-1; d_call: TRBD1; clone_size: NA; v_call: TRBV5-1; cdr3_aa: CASSRAGGYTAFF; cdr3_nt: TGCGCCAGCAGCCGGGCAGGGGGCTACACAGCTTTCTTT
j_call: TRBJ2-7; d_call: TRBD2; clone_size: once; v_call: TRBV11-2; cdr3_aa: CASRGRPVGGRRSYEQYF; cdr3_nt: TGTGCCAGCAGAGGGCGCCCCGTCGGCGGGAGAAGGTCCTACGAGCAGTACTTC
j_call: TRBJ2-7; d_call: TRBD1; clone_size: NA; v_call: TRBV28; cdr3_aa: CASRGQGIHYEQYF; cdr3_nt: TGTGCCAGCAGAGGACAGGGGATCCACTACGAGCAGTACTTC
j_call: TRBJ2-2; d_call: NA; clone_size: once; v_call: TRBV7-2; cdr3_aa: CASSNPQGGTNTGELFF; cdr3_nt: TGTGCCAGCAGTAACCCACAAGGGGGTACCAACACCGGGGAGCTGTTTTTT
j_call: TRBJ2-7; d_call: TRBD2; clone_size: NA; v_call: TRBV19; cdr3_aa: CASSIASGGRGGYEQYF; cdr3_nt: TGTGCCAGTAGTATCGCTAGCGGGGGCCGTGGCGGCTACGAGCAGTACTTC
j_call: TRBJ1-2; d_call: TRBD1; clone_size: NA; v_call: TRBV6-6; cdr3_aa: CASSWEAGGGRNGYTF; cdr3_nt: TGTGCCAGCAGTTGGGAGGCAGGGGGCGGTAGGAATGGCTACACCTTC
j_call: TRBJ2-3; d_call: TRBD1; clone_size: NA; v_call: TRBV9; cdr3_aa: CASSVETGAASTDTQYF; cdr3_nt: TGTGCCAGCAGCGTAGAAACAGGGGCGGCTAGCACAGATACGCAGTATTTT
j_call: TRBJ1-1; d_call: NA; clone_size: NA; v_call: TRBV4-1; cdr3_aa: CASSQDSIRAFF; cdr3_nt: TGCGCCAGCAGCCAAGATTCTATTAGAGCTTTCTTT
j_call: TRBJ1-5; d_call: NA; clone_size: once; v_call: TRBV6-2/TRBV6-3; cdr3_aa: CASSYPPGQPQHF; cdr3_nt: TGTGCCAGCAGTTACCCCCCGGGGCAGCCCCAGCATTTT
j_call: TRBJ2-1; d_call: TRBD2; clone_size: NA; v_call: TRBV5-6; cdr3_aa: CASSLGLAAYNEQFF; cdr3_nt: TGTGCCAGCAGCTTGGGGCTAGCGGCTTACAATGAGCAGTTCTTC
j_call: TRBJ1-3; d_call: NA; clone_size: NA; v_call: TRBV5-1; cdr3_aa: CASRSREGGNTIYF; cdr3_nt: TGCGCCAGCAGGAGCAGGGAAGGAGGAAACACCATATATTTT
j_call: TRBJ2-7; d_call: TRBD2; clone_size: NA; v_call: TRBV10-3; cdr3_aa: CAISELVSLAGVGTYEQYF; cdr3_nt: TGTGCCATCAGTGAACTGGTGAGTTTGGCGGGAGTAGGAACCTACGAGCAGTACTTC
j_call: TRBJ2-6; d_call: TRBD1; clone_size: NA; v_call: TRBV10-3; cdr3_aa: CAIRPGQGAGANVLTF; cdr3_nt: TGTGCCATCAGACCGGGACAGGGGGCTGGGGCCAACGTCCTGACTTTC
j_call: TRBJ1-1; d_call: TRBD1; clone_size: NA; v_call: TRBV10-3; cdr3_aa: CAIRGTGVNTEAFF; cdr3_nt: TGTGCCATCAGGGGGACAGGGGTGAACACTGAAGCTTTCTTT
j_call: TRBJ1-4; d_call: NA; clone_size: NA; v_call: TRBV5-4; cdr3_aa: CASSFKREGSEKLFF; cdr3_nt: TGTGCCAGCAGCTTTAAACGGGAGGGGAGTGAAAAACTGTTTTTT
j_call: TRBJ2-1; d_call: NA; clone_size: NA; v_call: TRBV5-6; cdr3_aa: CASSSWGWGQPDEQFF; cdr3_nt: TGTGCCAGCAGCTCGTGGGGTTGGGGACAACCCGATGAGCAGTTCTTC
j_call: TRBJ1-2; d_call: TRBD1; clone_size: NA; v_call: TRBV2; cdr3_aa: CASSEGYRTGVYGYTF; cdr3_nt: TGTGCCAGCAGTGAAGGGTATCGGACAGGGGTTTATGGCTACACCTTC